A selection of T cell receptor beta chains follows, all from one sample in a study of OX40 agonist ivuxolimab in advanced cancers. Profiled with immunoSEQ multiplex PCR; TCRdb holds only in-frame clones, not every one. The sample shows fewer than 100,000 clones, about 83% of them seen only once. The sample was CD4+ or CD8+ T cells sorted from blood, taken in a trial of the OX40 agonist ivuxolimab. Source of these receptors: an adult with an advanced solid tumor such as melanoma, head and neck, liver or kidney cancer. The CDR3 runs from the conserved cysteine through the conserved F or W. A D gene is named only where the DNA matches it firmly. Size tells how often a clone was seen (once, few, many) or the class of an expanded clone, and some rows leave it out.

CDR3aa	CDR3nt	abundance	v_gene	j_gene	d_gene
CASSPPGQSNEKLFF	TGTGCCAGCAGCCCGCCGGGACAGAGTAATGAAAAACTGTTTTTT	.	TRBV27	TRBJ1-4	TRBD1
CASGDPHTEAFF	TGTGCCAGCGGGGACCCCCACACTGAAGCTTTCTTT	.	TRBV7-2	TRBJ1-1	.
CASSRQGLIISGNTIYF	TGCGCCAGCAGCCGGCAGGGGCTAATTATCTCTGGAAACACCATATATTTT	few	TRBV4-1	TRBJ1-3	.
CASILEGGRGETQYF	TGTGCCAGCATCTTGGAGGGTGGGAGGGGAGAGACCCAGTACTTC	.	TRBV6-1	TRBJ2-5	TRBD2
CAWNRGPLGGELFF	TGTGCCTGGAATCGGGGGCCGTTGGGCGGGGAGCTGTTTTTT	.	TRBV30	TRBJ2-2	.
CASSQGDNSNQPQHF	TGTGCCAGCAGCCAAGGGGACAATAGCAATCAGCCCCAGCATTTT	.	TRBV4-2	TRBJ1-5	.
CASNRGSGNTIYF	TGTGCCAGCAACCGGGGCTCTGGAAACACCATATATTTT	.	TRBV28	TRBJ1-3	.
CASSFLAGTNEQFF	TGTGCCAGCAGCTTCTTAGCGGGGACTAATGAGCAGTTCTTC	.	TRBV11-3	TRBJ2-1	TRBD2
CAWSENRGRAYEQYF	TGTGCCTGGAGTGAAAACCGCGGGAGAGCCTACGAGCAGTACTTC	.	TRBV30	TRBJ2-7	TRBD2
CASSRGAGIGELFF	TGTGCCAGCAGTCGAGGGGCTGGTATCGGGGAGCTGTTTTTT	.	TRBV7-6	TRBJ2-2	.
CASGTQEETQYF	TGTGCTAGTGGTACCCAGGAGGAGACCCAGTACTTC	.	TRBV12-5	TRBJ2-5	.
CASKGTSGYNEQFF	TGTGCCAGCAAAGGGACTAGCGGCTACAATGAGCAGTTCTTC	once	TRBV6-6	TRBJ2-1	TRBD2
CAWSTPRRGRNQPQHF	TGTGCCTGGAGTACCCCGCGAAGGGGGCGCAATCAGCCCCAGCATTTT	.	TRBV30	TRBJ1-5	TRBD1
CASSPSDRGHNEQFF	TGTGCCAGCAGCCCATCGGACAGGGGCCACAATGAGCAGTTCTTC	.	TRBV5-4	TRBJ2-1	TRBD1
CASSSYGTGALYEQYF	TGTGCCAGCAGCTCTTACGGGACAGGGGCACTCTACGAGCAGTACTTC	.	TRBV7-8	TRBJ2-7	TRBD1
CATNPTSGRGNEQFF	TGTGCCACAAACCCTACTAGCGGGAGAGGGAATGAGCAGTTCTTC	few	TRBV10-3	TRBJ2-1	TRBD2
CAWSTAGNQPQHF	TGTGCCTGGAGTACGGCGGGCAATCAGCCCCAGCATTTT	.	TRBV30	TRBJ1-5	.
CASSSRQGLNEKLFF	TGTGCCAGCAGCTCACGCCAGGGACTTAATGAAAAACTGTTTTTT	.	TRBV7-2	TRBJ1-4	.
CASSIGGWDTGELFF	TGTGCCAGTAGTATTGGGGGGTGGGACACCGGGGAGCTGTTTTTT	few	TRBV19	TRBJ2-2	.
CASSYWSATDTQYF	TGTGCCAGCAGTTACTGGTCAGCCACAGATACGCAGTATTTT	.	TRBV6-6	TRBJ2-3	.
CAWSVPGGISYEQYF	TGTGCCTGGAGTGTTCCAGGGGGGATCTCCTACGAGCAGTACTTC	.	TRBV30	TRBJ2-7	.
CASRILGEQYF	TGTGCCAGCAGGATACTGGGGGAGCAGTACTTC	once	TRBV2	TRBJ2-7	.
CASSWNRLQETQYF	TGCGCCAGCAGCTGGAACAGGCTTCAAGAGACCCAGTACTTC	.	TRBV5-1	TRBJ2-5	.
CASSFRDRASYGYTF	TGCGCCAGCAGCTTCCGGGACAGGGCCAGCTATGGCTACACCTTC	.	TRBV5-1	TRBJ1-2	TRBD1
CASSVEVGTSGRETQYF	TGTGCCAGCAGCGTAGAGGTTGGGACTAGCGGGAGAGAGACCCAGTACTTC	.	TRBV9	TRBJ2-5	TRBD2
CAITSTGSSYEQYF	TGTGCCATCACCTCGACAGGGAGCTCCTACGAGCAGTACTTC	.	TRBV10-3	TRBJ2-7	TRBD1
CASRQTGLNEKLFF	TGTGCCAGCAGACAGACAGGGCTTAATGAAAAACTGTTTTTT	.	TRBV6-5	TRBJ1-4	TRBD1
CAISGGYLRKQYF	TGTGCCATCAGTGGGGGCTACCTACGAAAGCAGTACTTC	once	TRBV10-3	TRBJ2-7	.
CASSYVGGTYNEQFF	TGTGCCAGCAGTTACGTGGGAGGAACCTACAATGAGCAGTTCTTC	.	TRBV6-5	TRBJ2-1	.
CASSRGPGNQPQHF	TGTGCCAGTAGTAGAGGGCCGGGCAATCAGCCCCAGCATTTT	.	TRBV19	TRBJ1-5	.
CASSQVRRGQGYTF	TGCGCCAGCAGCCAAGTACGTCGGGGGCAGGGCTACACCTTC	medium-sized	TRBV4-1	TRBJ1-2	.
CASSLNGQLLNTEAFF	TGCGCCAGCAGCTTAAACGGACAGCTCCTTAACACTGAAGCTTTCTTT	.	TRBV5-1	TRBJ1-1	.
CASSLMGGLSTGELFF	TGTGCCAGCAGTTTAATGGGTGGTCTTTCCACCGGGGAGCTGTTTTTT	.	TRBV27	TRBJ2-2	.
CAWSAGLAGIYEQYF	TGTGCCTGGAGTGCGGGACTAGCGGGTATCTACGAGCAGTACTTC	.	TRBV30	TRBJ2-7	TRBD2